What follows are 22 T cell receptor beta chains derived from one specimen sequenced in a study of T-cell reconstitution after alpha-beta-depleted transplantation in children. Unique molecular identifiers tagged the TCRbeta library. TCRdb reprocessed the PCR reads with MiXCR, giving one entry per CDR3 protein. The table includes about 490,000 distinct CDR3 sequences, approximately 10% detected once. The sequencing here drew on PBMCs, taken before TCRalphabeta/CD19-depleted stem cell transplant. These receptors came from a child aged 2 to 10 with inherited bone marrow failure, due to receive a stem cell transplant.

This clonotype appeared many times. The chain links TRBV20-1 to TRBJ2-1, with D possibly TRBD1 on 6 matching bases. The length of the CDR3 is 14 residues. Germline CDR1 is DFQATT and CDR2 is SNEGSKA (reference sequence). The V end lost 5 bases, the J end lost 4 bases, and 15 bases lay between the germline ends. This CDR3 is CSAEKGELYNEQFF. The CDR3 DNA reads TGCAGTGCTGAGAAGGGGGAACTTTACAATGAGCAGTTCTTC.

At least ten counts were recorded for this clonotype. In nucleotides, the CDR3 is TGTGCCAGCAGTTTTGACGACAGGGGGCGATTTGGCTACACCTTC. Its translation is CASSFDDRGRFGYTF. V and J are TRBV12-3 or TRBV12-4 and TRBJ1-2; 10 bases map to TRBD1. Trimming at V came to 3 bases and at J to 7 bases, leaving 8 bases not matched to a gene. The CDR3 sequence is 15 residues long.

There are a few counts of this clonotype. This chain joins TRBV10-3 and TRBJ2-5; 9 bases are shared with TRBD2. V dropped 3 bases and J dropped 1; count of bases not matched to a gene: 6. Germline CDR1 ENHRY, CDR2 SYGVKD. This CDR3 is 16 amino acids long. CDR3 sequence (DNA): TGTGCCATCAGTGATTCGACTAGCGGCGCCCAAGAGACCCAGTACTTC. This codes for CAISDSTSGAQETQYF.

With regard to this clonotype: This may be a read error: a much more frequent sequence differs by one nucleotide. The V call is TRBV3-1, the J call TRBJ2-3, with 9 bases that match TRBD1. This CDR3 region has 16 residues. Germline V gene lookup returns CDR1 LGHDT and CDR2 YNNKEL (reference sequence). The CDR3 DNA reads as TGTGCCAGCATCCAAGTGTTACAGGGGGCCTCAGATACGCAGTATTTT. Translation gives CASIQVLQGASDTQYF.

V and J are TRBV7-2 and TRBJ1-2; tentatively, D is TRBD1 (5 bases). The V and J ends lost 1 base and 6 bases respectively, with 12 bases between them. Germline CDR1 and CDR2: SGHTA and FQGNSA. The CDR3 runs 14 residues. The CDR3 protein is CASSLGPGGNGYTF. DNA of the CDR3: TGTGCCAGCAGCTTAGGGCCGGGGGGAAATGGCTACACCTTC.

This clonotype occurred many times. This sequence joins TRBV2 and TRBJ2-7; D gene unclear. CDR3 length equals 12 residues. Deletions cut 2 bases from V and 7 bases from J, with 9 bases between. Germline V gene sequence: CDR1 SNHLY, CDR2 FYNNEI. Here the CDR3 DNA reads TGTGCCAGCAGTGAATGGATGGGGGAGCAGTACTTC. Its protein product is CASSEWMGEQYF.

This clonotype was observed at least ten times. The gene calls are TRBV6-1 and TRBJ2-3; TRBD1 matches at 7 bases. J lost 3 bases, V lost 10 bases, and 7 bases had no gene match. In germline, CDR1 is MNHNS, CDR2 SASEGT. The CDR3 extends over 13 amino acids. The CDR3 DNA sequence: TGTGCCACCCACAGGGGCGGGACAGATACGCAGTATTTT. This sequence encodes CATHRGGTDTQYF.

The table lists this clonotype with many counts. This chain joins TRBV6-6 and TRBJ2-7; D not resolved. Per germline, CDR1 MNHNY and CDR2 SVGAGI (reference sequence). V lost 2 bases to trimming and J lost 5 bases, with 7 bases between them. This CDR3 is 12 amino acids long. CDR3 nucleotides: TGTGCCAGCAGTTACGCTGGGAACGAGCAGTACTTC. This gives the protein CASSYAGNEQYF.

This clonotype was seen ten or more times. DNA of the CDR3: TGTGCCAGCAGCTATCAGTCCGCAGGCAGGAAGGACATTCAGTACTTC. This translates into CASSYQSAGRKDIQYF. The chain uses TRBV7-9 and TRBJ2-4; no reliable D call. The V end lost 4 bases, the J end lost 8 bases, and 21 bases lay between the germline ends. The CDR3 is 16 residues long. The V gene's germline CDR1 is SEHNR and CDR2 FQNEAQ (reference sequence).

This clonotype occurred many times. CDR3 in amino acids: CASSQDRVAPYEQYF. The DNA of the CDR3 is TGCGCCAGCAGCCAAGATAGGGTAGCGCCCTACGAGCAGTACTTC. The V gene is TRBV4-1, the J gene TRBJ2-7, with D possibly TRBD2 on 5 matching bases. Trimming left V 0 bases short and J 2 bases short, with 11 bases between. The CDR3 is 15 amino acids. Germline V gene lookup returns CDR1 MGHRA and CDR2 YSYEKL.

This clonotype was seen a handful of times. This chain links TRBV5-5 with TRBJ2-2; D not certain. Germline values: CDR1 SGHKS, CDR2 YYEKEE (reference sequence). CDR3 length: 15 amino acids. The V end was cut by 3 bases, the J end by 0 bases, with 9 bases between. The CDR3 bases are TGTGCCAGCAGCTCCCGGGTAACGAACACCGGGGAGCTGTTTTTT. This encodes CASSSRVTNTGELFF.

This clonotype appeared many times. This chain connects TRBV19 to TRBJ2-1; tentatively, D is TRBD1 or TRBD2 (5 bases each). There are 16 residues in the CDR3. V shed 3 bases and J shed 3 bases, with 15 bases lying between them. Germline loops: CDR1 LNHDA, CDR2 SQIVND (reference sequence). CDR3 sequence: CASSIPGREIYNEQFF. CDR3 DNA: TGTGCCAGTAGTATTCCGGGACGCGAGATCTACAATGAGCAGTTCTTC. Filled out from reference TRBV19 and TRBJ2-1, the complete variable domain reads DGGITQSPKYLFRKEGQNVTLSCEQNLNHDAMYWYRQDPGQGLRLIYYSQIVNDFQKGDIAEGYSVSREKKESFPLTVTSAQKNPTAFYLCASSIPGREIYNEQFFGPGTRLTVL.

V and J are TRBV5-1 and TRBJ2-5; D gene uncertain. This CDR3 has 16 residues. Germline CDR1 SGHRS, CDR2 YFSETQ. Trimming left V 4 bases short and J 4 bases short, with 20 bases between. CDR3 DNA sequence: TGCGCCAGCAGCCTGTTTTCAGAGCAGAAGGCAGAGACCCAGTACTTC. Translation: CASSLFSEQKAETQYF.

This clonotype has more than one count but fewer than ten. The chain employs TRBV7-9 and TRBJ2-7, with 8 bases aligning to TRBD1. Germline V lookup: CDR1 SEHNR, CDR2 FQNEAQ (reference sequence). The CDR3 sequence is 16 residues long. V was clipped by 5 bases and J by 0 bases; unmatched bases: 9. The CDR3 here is CASSIGYGQGSYEQYF. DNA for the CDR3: TGTGCCAGCAGCATAGGCTACGGACAGGGCTCCTACGAGCAGTACTTC.

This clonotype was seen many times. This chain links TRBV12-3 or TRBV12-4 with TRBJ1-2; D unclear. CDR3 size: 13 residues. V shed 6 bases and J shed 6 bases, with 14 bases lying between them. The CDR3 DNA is TGTGCCAGCAGCACCTGGGGAGGCGATGGCTACACCTTC. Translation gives CASSTWGGDGYTF.

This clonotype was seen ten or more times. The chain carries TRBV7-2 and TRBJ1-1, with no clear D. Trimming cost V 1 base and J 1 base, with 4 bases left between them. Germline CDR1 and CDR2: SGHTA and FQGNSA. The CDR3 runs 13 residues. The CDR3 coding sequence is TGTGCCAGCAGCTTAGGACAGAACACTGAAGCTTTCTTT. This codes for CASSLGQNTEAFF.

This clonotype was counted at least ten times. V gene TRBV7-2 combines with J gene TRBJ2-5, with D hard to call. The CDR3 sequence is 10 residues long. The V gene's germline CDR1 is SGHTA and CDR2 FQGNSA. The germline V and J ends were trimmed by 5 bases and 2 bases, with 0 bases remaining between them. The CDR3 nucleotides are TGTGCCAGCAGCCAAGAGACCCAGTACTTC. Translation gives CASSQETQYF. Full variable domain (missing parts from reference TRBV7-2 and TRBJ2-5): GAGVSQSPSNKVTEKGKDVELRCDPISGHTALYWYRQSLGQGLEFLIYFQGNSAPDKSGLPSDRFSAERTGGSVSTLTIQRTQQEDSAVYLCASSQETQYFGPGTRLLVL.

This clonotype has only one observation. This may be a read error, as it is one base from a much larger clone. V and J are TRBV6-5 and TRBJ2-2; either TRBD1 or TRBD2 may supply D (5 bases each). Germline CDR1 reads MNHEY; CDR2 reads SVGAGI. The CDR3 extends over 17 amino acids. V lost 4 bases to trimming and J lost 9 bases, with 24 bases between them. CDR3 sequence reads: CASSWSGRGAVAWELFF. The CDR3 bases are TGTGCCAGCAGTTGGTCTGGTCGGGGCGCCGTGGCCTGGGAGCTGTTTTTT.

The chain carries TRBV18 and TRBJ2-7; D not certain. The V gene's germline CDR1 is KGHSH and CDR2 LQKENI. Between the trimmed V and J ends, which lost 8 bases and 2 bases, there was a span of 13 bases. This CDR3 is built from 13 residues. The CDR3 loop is CASAGRKTYEQYF. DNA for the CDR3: TGTGCCAGCGCCGGACGGAAAACCTACGAGCAGTACTTC.

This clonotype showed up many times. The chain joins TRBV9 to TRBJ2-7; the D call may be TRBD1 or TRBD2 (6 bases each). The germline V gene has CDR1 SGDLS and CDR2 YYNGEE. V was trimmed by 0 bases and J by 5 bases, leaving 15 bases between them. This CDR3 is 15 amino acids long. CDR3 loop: CASSVAGAVQHEQYF. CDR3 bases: TGTGCCAGCAGCGTAGCGGGGGCGGTACAACACGAGCAGTACTTC.

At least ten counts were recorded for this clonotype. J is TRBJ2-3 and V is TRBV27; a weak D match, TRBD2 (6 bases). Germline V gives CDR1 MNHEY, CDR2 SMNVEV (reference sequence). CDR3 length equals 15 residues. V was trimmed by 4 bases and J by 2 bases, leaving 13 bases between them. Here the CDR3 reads CASSWGSGYTDTQYF. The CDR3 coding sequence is TGTGCCAGCAGTTGGGGTAGCGGATACACAGATACGCAGTATTTT.

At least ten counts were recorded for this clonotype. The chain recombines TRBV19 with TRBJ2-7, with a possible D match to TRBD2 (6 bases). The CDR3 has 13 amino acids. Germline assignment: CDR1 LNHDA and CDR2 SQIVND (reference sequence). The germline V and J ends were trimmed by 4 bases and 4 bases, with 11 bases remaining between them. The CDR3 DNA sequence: TGTGCCAGTAGTAGGGACTCAGGGTACGAGCAGTACTTC. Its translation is CASSRDSGYEQYF.